This TCR beta chain was sequenced for a study of T cell responses to AZD1222 COVID-19 vaccine. Germline loops: CDR1 SGHDT, CDR2 YYEEEE. This CDR3 has 17 amino acids. With 2 bases clipped from V and 3 bases from J, the junction kept 7 bases outside the gene matches. TCRdb's table, derived via immunoSEQ multiplex PCR, lists solely in-frame clones and lacks some. The table has about 100,000 clones, just over 85% seen once. V usage is TRBV5-6 and J usage is TRBJ2-5, with 13 positions matching TRBD2. The TCR originated in an adult in good health. The material sequenced was peripheral blood, taken on day 0 of AZD1222 vaccination. CDR3 amino acids: CASSLWTSGRLEETQYF. In DNA, the CDR3 is TGTGCCAGCAGCTTATGGACTAGCGGGAGACTAGAAGAGACCCAGTACTTC.